The source of this T cell receptor beta chain is a study of technical replicates of blood from a few donors. Germline CDR1 and CDR2: SGHRS and YFSETQ. The CDR3 is made up of 15 amino acids. V was clipped by 0 bases and J by 7 bases, with 14 bases between them. Generated by immunoSEQ multiplex PCR, the TCRdb table keeps only in-frame clones and is missing some. Of tens of thousands of clones in the sample, 95% to 97% were seen once. Sequencing was done on a sample of T cells isolated from PBMCs. V gene TRBV5-1 combines with J gene TRBJ1-5; possible D gene TRBD1, 6 bases. The source of this sequence is a human donor in good health. CDR3 nucleotides: TGCGCCAGCAGCTTGGCCTCTGGGGGCAGACAGCCCCAGCATTTT. Translating it yields CASSLASGGRQPQHF. Full variable domain (remainder filled in from reference TRBV5-1 and TRBJ1-5): KAGVTQTPRYLIKTRGQQVTLSCSPISGHRSVSWYQQTPGQGLQFLFEYFSETQRNKGNFPGRFSGRQFSNSRSEMNVSTLELGDSALYLCASSLASGGRQPQHFGDGTRLSIL.